One T cell receptor beta chain is described in this entry. Its antigen is undetermined. This sample is part of a study of shared clonotypes between healthy human individuals. Study-level findings and limits: Measured sharing among donors was expected to vary with sequencing depth.

CDR3 length equals 15 residues. The V end was cut by 5 bases, the J end by 1 base, with 14 bases between. Germline V lookup: CDR1 SNHLY, CDR2 FYNNEI. Repertoires were generated with immunoSEQ multiplex PCR, while TCRdb's copy carries only in-frame clones and drops some. Of roughly 220,000 clones in the sample, about 65% were seen once. The sequence was obtained from a man aged 25 to 45 in good health. The chain couples TRBV2 to TRBJ1-1; D is unclear. The sequenced material came from memory CD4+ T cells sorted from blood. Subset given: CD45RA-negative fraction. The CDR3 DNA sequence: TGTGCCAGCAGTCTTAGGGCCCGACAGAACACTGAAGCTTTCTTT. It codes for CASSLRARQNTEAFF.